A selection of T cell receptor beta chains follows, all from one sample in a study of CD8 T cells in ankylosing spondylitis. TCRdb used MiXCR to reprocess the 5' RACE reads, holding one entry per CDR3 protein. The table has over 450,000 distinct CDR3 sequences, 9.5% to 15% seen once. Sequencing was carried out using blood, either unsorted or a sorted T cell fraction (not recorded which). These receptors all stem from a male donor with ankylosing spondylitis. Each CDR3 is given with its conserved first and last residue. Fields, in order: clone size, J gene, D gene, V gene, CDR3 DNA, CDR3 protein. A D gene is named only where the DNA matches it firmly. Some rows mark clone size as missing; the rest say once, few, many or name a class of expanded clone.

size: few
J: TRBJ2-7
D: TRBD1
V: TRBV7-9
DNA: TGTGCCAGCAGCTCCCGGGACAGGGGTTTGTCCGAGCAGTACTTC
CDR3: CASSSRDRGLSEQYF

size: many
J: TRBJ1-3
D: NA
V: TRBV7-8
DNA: TGTGCCAGCAGCTTAAGGGCCTCAGGAAACACCATATATTTT
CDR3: CASSLRASGNTIYF

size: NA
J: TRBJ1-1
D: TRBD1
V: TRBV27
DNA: TGTGCCAGCAGTTTATCAAGACAGGGAATGTTGCCTGAAGCTTTCTTT
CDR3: CASSLSRQGMLPEAFF

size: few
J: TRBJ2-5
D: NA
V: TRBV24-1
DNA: TGTGCCACCAGTGAAGGGGGGACCCAGTACTTC
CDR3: CATSEGGTQYF

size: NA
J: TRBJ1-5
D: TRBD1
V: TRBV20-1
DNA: TGCAGTGCTAGAGGGACAGGGTTGCAGCCCCAGCATTTT
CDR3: CSARGTGLQPQHF

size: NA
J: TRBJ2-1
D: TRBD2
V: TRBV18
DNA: TGTGCCAGCTCACGCTCGCCCAGCGGGAGAAAGGGTGATGAGCAGTTCTTC
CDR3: CASSRSPSGRKGDEQFF

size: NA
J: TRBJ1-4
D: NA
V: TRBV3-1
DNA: TGTGCCAGCAGCCAAGGAAGAGGGGGTCGCGAAAAACTGTTTTTT
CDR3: CASSQGRGGREKLFF

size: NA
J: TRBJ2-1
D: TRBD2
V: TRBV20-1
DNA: TGCAGTGCTTATACTAGCGGGAGGTTCTACAATGAGCAGTTCTTC
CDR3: CSAYTSGRFYNEQFF

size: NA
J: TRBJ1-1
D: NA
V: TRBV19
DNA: TGTGCCGTAGGGACTGAAGCTTTCTTT
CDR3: CAVGTEAFF

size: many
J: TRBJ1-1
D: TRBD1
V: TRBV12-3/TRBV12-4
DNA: TGTGCCAGCAGTCCGGGGACAGGGGCGAACACTGAAGCTTTCTTT
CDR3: CASSPGTGANTEAFF

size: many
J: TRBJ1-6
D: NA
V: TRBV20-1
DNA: TGCAGTGCTAAAGGAGATGCAATTAATTCACCCCTCCACTTT
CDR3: CSAKGDAINSPLHF

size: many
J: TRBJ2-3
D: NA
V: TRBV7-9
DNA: TGTGCCAGCAGCGCCTGGACTGGGACAGATACGCAGTATTTT
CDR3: CASSAWTGTDTQYF

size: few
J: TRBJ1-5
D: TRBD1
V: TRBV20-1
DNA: TGCAGTGCTAGTGGACAGGGGCCCCATAGCAATCAGCCCCAGCATTTT
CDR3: CSASGQGPHSNQPQHF

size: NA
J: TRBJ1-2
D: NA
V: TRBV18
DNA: TGTGCCAGCTCACCAGGGGTTCGTACAGAATCCTATGGCTACACCTTC
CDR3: CASSPGVRTESYGYTF

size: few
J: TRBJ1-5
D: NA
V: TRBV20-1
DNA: TGCAGTGCTAGAGGCCCTCGTGGTGGGGATCAGCCCCAGCATTTT
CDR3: CSARGPRGGDQPQHF

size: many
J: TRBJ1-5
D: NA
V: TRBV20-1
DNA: TGCAGTGCTAGTCTCATGGGTAGGAGTGGCAATCAGCCCCAGCATTTT
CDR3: CSASLMGRSGNQPQHF

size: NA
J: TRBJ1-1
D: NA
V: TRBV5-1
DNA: TGCGCCAGCAGCTTGCACTCATACAGCCAGTGGGGACGGAACACTGAAGCTTTCTTT
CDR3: CASSLHSYSQWGRNTEAFF

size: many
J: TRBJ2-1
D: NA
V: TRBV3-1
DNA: TGTGCCAGCAGCCAGTCTGGTGGTATTGAGCAGTTCTTC
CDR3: CASSQSGGIEQFF

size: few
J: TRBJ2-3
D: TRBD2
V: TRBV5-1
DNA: TGCGCCAGCAGTTCGAGCGGGGTAAACACAGATACGCAGTATTTT
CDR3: CASSSSGVNTDTQYF

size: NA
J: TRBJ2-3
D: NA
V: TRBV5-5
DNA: TGTGCCAGCAGCTTTTTTGTGGATACGCAGTATTTT
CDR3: CASSFFVDTQYF

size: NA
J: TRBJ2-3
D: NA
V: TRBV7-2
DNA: TGTGCCAGCAGCTTAAAATACACAGATACGCAGTATTTT
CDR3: CASSLKYTDTQYF

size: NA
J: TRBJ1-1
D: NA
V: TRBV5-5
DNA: TGTGCCAGCCACAGGGCCCTGCCGAGCACTGAAGCTTTCTTT
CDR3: CASHRALPSTEAFF

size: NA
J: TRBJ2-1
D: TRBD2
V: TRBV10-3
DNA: TGTGCCATCAGTGAGTCCGCAGGACTAGCGGGGGGCGCCCCTGATGAGCAGTTCTTC
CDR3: CAISESAGLAGGAPDEQFF

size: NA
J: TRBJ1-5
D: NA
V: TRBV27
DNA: TGTGCCAGCAGATGGACCAGCAATCAGCCCCAGCATTTT
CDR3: CASRWTSNQPQHF

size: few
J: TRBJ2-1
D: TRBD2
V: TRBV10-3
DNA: TGTGCCATCAGTGTGGGACTAGCGGTTGACAATGAGCAGTTCTTC
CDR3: CAISVGLAVDNEQFF

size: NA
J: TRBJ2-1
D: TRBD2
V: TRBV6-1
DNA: TGTGCCAGCAGCCACGGGGGGAAAACTTCCTACAATGAGCAGTTCTTC
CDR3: CASSHGGKTSYNEQFF

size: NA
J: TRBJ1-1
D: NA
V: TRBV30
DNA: TGTGCCTGGAGTGTACTAAGGGTGTTGACTGAAGCTTTCTTT
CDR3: CAWSVLRVLTEAFF

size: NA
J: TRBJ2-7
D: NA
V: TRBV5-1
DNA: TGCGCCAGCAGCCACGGACACAACTACGAGCAGTACTTC
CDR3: CASSHGHNYEQYF

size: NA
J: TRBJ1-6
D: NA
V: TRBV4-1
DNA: TGCGCCAGCAGTCGCAGGGTGACAGATAATTCACCCCTCCACTTT
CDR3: CASSRRVTDNSPLHF

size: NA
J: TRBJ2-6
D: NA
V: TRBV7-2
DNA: TGTGCCAGCAGCCTAACGGGGTACGGGGCCAACGTCCTGACTTTC
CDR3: CASSLTGYGANVLTF

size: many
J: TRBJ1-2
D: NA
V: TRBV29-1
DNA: TGCAGCCTAAGGGATAACTATGGCTACACCTTC
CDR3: CSLRDNYGYTF

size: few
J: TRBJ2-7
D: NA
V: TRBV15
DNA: TGTGCCACCAGCAGAGATAGGGCAGGCGCGGGAGAGCAGTACTTC
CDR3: CATSRDRAGAGEQYF

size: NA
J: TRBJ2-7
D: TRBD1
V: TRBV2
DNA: TGTGCCGGGGGAAGACAGGGAATCTACGAGCAGTACTTC
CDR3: CAGGRQGIYEQYF

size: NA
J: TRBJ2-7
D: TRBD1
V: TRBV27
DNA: TGTGCCAGCAGTTTATTGGACAGGGTTTACGAGCAGTACTTC
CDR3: CASSLLDRVYEQYF

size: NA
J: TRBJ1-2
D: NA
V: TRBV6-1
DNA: TGTGCCAGCAGTGCCGACTCCCTTGAGGACTATGGCTACACCTTC
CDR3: CASSADSLEDYGYTF

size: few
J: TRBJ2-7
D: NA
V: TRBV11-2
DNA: TGTGCCAGCAGCTCCATACCCCCCGGGTCAAAGCCCTACGAGCAGTACTTC
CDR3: CASSSIPPGSKPYEQYF

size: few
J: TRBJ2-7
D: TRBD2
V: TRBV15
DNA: TGTGCCACCAGCCGGGGGGAGCGGGCCAACTTATTCTACGAGCAGTACTTC
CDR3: CATSRGERANLFYEQYF

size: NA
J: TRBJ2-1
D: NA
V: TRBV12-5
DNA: TGTGCTAGTGGTTTGGGGACAGTAACTTACAATGGGCAGTTCTTC
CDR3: CASGLGTVTYNGQFF

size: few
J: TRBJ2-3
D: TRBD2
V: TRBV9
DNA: TGTGCCAGCAGCGCTATCCCCGGGACTAGCGGGAGGTCAGATACGCAGTATTTT
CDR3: CASSAIPGTSGRSDTQYF

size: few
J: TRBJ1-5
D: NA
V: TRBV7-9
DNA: TGTGCCAGCAGCCACCCCGAGCAGCCCCAGCATTTT
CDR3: CASSHPEQPQHF

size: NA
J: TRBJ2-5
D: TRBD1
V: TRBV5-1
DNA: TGCGCCAGCAGCTTGCTCAGGGGGCGCACGGAGACCCAGTACTTC
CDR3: CASSLLRGRTETQYF

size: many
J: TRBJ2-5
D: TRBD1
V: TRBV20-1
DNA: TGCAGTGCTAGCCGACAGGGACGGGAGACCCAGTACTTC
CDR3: CSASRQGRETQYF

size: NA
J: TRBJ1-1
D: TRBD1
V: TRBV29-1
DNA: TGCAGCGGGGGGACAGGGGGGGCGACTGAAGCTTTCTTT
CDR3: CSGGTGGATEAFF

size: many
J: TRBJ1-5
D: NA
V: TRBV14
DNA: TGTGCCAGCAGCCAAATCAATCAGCCCCAGCATTTT
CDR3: CASSQINQPQHF

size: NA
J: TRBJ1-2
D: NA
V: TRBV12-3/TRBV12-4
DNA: TGTGCCAGCAGTTTAAATCTGCGTGGCTACACCTTC
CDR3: CASSLNLRGYTF

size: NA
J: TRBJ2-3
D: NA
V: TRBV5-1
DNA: TGCGCCAGCAGCACCGACCCTCAGACTAGCACAGATACGCAGTATTTT
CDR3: CASSTDPQTSTDTQYF

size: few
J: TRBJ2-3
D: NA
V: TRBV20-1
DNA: TGCAGTGCTAGACTCCGGCCCCTAGCAAGCACAGATACGCAGTATTTT
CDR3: CSARLRPLASTDTQYF

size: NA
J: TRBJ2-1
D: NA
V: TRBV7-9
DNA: TGTGCCAGCAGCTTAATGAGGGGGGAACGGTTCTTC
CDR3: CASSLMRGERFF

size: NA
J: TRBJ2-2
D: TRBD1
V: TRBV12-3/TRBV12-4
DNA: TGTGCCAGCAGTAAAACAGGGGGCTTATCCACCGGGGAGCTGTTTTTT
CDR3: CASSKTGGLSTGELFF

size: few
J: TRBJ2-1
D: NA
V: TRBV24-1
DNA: TGTGCCACCAGTGATTCGACTAGGGGAACTTACAATGAGCAGTTCTTC
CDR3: CATSDSTRGTYNEQFF

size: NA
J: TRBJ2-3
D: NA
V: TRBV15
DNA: TGTGCCACCAGTCATCGGCAGGGCATGGGTGCAGATACGCAGTATTTT
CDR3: CATSHRQGMGADTQYF

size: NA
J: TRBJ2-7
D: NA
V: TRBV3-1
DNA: TGTGCCAGCAGACGGTCTTGGGGCGGAGATTACGAGCAGTACTTC
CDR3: CASRRSWGGDYEQYF

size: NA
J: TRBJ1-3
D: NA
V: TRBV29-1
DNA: TGCAGCGTGAAGCCTGACTCTGGAAACACCATATATTTT
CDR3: CSVKPDSGNTIYF

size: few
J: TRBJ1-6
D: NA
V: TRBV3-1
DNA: TGTGCCAGCAGCCAAGAGGTGACCACGCACCTCCACTTT
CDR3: CASSQEVTTHLHF